This T cell receptor (beta chain) was found in a study of CD8 T cells in ankylosing spondylitis. Study-level findings and limits: Eight highly homologous variants formed a TCR beta motif that appeared characteristic of ankylosing spondylitis blood. Clones linked to the disease showed a CD8+ phenotype. They occurred at relatively low frequencies in peripheral blood. Reports say disease-linked clones showed up significantly more in matched ankylosing spondylitis synovial fluid. Earlier authors reported some of these motif variants in reactive arthritis synovial fluid and blood.

For this clonotype: Its antigen is currently unknown.

In germline, CDR1 is DFQATT, CDR2 SNEGSKA (reference sequence). V trimming: 6 bases; J trimming: 4 bases; junction bases outside the gene matches: 13. The CDR3 contains 15 residues. Molecular-barcoded quantitative 5'-RACE produced these TCR beta libraries. TCRdb re-called the 5' RACE reads through MiXCR, storing one row per CDR3 protein. The sample lists about 800,000 distinct CDR3 sequences, approximately 12% occurring once. The chain has TRBV20-1 and TRBJ2-3; 7 bases are shared with TRBD2. This TCR was sampled from a male donor with ankylosing spondylitis. Sequencing was done on a sample of blood, either unsorted or a sorted T cell fraction (not recorded which). This CDR3 is CSAPQLAVKPDTQYF. The CDR3 bases are TGCAGTGCCCCCCAGCTAGCGGTCAAACCAGATACGCAGTATTTT.